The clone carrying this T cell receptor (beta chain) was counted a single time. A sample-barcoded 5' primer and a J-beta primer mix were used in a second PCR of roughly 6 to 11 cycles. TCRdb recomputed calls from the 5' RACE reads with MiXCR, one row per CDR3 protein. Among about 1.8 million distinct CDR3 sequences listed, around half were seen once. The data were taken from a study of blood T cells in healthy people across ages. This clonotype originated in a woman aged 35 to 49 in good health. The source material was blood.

CDR3 protein: CASSPPEGPLGYTF. CDR3 nucleotides: TGCGCCAGCAGCCCCCCCGAAGGGCCCCTGGGCTACACCTTC. This sequence joins TRBV4-1 and TRBJ1-2; D ambiguous. CDR3 length equals 14 residues. Germline V lookup: CDR1 MGHRA, CDR2 YSYEKL. V was trimmed by 4 bases and J by 8 bases, leaving 17 bases between them.